Listed here are 17 T cell receptor beta chains from one sample, sequenced in a study of cytomegalovirus exposure and HLA in healthy donors. Method: immunoSEQ multiplex PCR; TCRdb's copy keeps in-frame clones and lacks some. The data hold 350,000 or so clones, with 86% observed a single time. Sequencing used PBMCs. The source of these receptors is a woman aged 18-29 years in good health and CMV-seronegative.

The chain links TRBV6-5 to TRBJ2-3; 7 bases map to TRBD2. V shed 5 bases and J 3 bases; nucleotides not matched to a gene: 5. The length of the CDR3 is 14 residues. From germline, CDR1 is MNHEY and CDR2 SVGAGI. For the CDR3, the DNA is TGTGCCAGCAGTAGAGGGGAGGGAACAGATACGCAGTATTTT. The encoded protein is CASSRGEGTDTQYF.

This clone appeared a single time. The V call is TRBV9, the J call TRBJ1-2; D is undetermined. Germline V lookup: CDR1 SGDLS, CDR2 YYNGEE. Trimming took 2 bases from V and 0 from J, leaving 8 bases between them. The CDR3 loop spans 14 amino acids. The CDR3: CASSVGIANYGYTF. The CDR3 coding sequence is TGTGCCAGCAGCGTCGGGATAGCTAACTATGGCTACACCTTC. Complete variable domain (other parts from reference TRBV9 and TRBJ1-2): DSGVTQTPKHLITATGQRVTLRCSPRSGDLSVYWYQQSLDQGLQFLIQYYNGEERAKGNILERFSAQQFPDLHSELNLSSLELGDSALYFCASSVGIANYGYTFGSGTRLTVV.

This clone was detected a few times. The J gene is TRBJ2-7, the V gene TRBV18; TRBD2 might be the D (7 bases). Germline V gene lookup returns CDR1 KGHSH and CDR2 LQKENI. CDR3 length: 16 residues. Deletions cut 0 bases from V and 5 bases from J, with 17 bases between. CDR3 coding DNA: TGTGCCAGCTCACCACCGACCGGGGAGGGGGTGGACGAGCAGTACTTC. As protein: CASSPPTGEGVDEQYF. The full variable domain, its missing parts supplied by reference TRBV18 and TRBJ2-7, is NAGVMQNPRHLVRRRGQEARLRCSPMKGHSHVYWYRQLPEEGLKFMVYLQKENIIDESGMPKERFSAEFPKEGPSILRIQQVVRGDSAAYFCASSPPTGEGVDEQYFGPGTRLTVT.

The V call is TRBV4-2, the J call TRBJ2-7; D may be TRBD1 (6 bases). Germline V CDR1 and CDR2: LGHNA, YNFKEQ. This CDR3 contains 15 residues. Trimming cost V 0 bases and J 2 bases, with 11 bases left between them. CDR3 nucleotides: TGTGCCAGCAGCCAAGATCTACAGGGAACCTACGAGCAGTACTTC. Translated: CASSQDLQGTYEQYF.

The chain has TRBV7-9 and TRBJ1-1; D remains ambiguous. CDR3 size: 13 residues. V was clipped by 3 bases and J by 3 bases, with 8 bases between them. Germline CDR1 reads SEHNR; CDR2 reads FQNEAQ (reference sequence). This chain's CDR3 is CASSFHGDTEAFF. The CDR3 nucleotides read TGTGCCAGCAGCTTTCACGGGGACACTGAAGCTTTCTTT.

V gene TRBV11-2 combines with J gene TRBJ2-7; no clear D gene. Germline CDR1 SGHAT, CDR2 FQNNGV. Trimming stripped 1 base from V and 4 bases from J, with 2 bases between. This CDR3 spans 11 amino acids. CDR3 residues: CASSLAYEQYF. In DNA, the CDR3 is TGTGCCAGCAGCTTAGCTTACGAGCAGTACTTC.

The chain employs TRBV6-5 and TRBJ1-2; D is undetermined. The CDR3 sequence is 13 residues long. V dropped 3 bases and J dropped 2 bases, with 7 bases sitting between them. Germline lookup yields CDR1 MNHEY and CDR2 SVGAGI. The DNA for the CDR3 is TGTGCCAGCAGTTATTCCCCGAACTATGGCTACACCTTC. Its translation: CASSYSPNYGYTF.

The J gene is TRBJ2-1, the V gene TRBV4-3, with 8 bases lining up with TRBD2. Germline lookup yields CDR1 LGHNA and CDR2 YSLEER. The CDR3 consists of 17 residues. The V and J ends lost 0 bases and 9 bases, in that order; junction bases with no gene match: 13. DNA for the CDR3: TGCGCCAGCAGCCAAGAGGCGGGACTAGTTCTCGTCGCTGAGCAGTTCTTC. It is translated as CASSQEAGLVLVAEQFF.

The genes are TRBV7-3 and TRBJ2-1; 8 nucleotides align to TRBD2. With V trimmed by 2 bases and J by 8 bases, 8 bases remained unmatched. The CDR3 covers 15 residues. In germline, CDR1 is SGHTA, CDR2 FQGTGA. CDR3 nucleotide sequence: TGTGCCAGCAGCTTAGGCGGGAGGATGGGGGATGAGCAGTTCTTC. It encodes CASSLGGRMGDEQFF.

V and J are TRBV2 and TRBJ2-3; 8 nucleotides line up with TRBD2. V lost 10 bases to trimming and J lost 2 bases; unmatched junction nucleotides: 8. This CDR3 has 14 residues. Looked up from germline, CDR1 is SNHLY and CDR2 is FYNNEI. CDR3 sequence reads: CATSGSISTDTQYF. CDR3 DNA sequence: TGTGCCACGAGCGGGAGTATCTCCACAGATACGCAGTATTTT.

CDR3 DNA: TGTGCCAGCAGCCCGACGGGGGGCCGTACCTACGAGCAGTACTTC. This translates into CASSPTGGRTYEQYF. This sequence joins TRBV21-1 and TRBJ2-7; the table gives TRBD2 as D, unverified against the DNA. TRBV21-1 is a pseudogene. CDR3 length: 15 amino acids.

The V and J genes are TRBV4-3 and TRBJ1-4; 12 bases match TRBD1. The germline V gene has CDR1 LGHNA and CDR2 YSLEER. The CDR3 runs 15 residues. V dropped 3 bases and J dropped 8; count of bases not matched to a gene: 4. In nucleotides, the CDR3 is TGCGCCAGCAGCCAGGGACAGGGGGCAAGAGAAAAACTGTTTTTT. Translated, it gives CASSQGQGAREKLFF.

The chain recombines TRBV13 with TRBJ1-1, with TRBD1 identical over 9 bases. This CDR3 region has 14 residues. V trimming: 4 bases; J trimming: 6 bases; junction bases outside the gene matches: 6. Germline V gives CDR1 PRHDT, CDR2 FYEKMQ (reference sequence). CDR3 nucleotides: TGTGCCAGCAGCTCCCGGGACAGGGCCCCTGAAGCTTTCTTT. Its protein is CASSSRDRAPEAFF.

This chain joins TRBV4-3 and TRBJ2-6; 8 bases map to TRBD2. The CDR3 loop spans 18 amino acids. The V and J ends lost 0 bases and 2 bases, in that order; junction bases with no gene match: 6. CDR1 and CDR2 from the germline V gene are LGHNA and YSLEER. The CDR3 loop reads CASSQDPGGGTGANVLTF. The CDR3 DNA reads as TGCGCCAGCAGCCAAGACCCCGGGGGGGGCACTGGGGCCAACGTCCTGACTTTC.

The rearrangement links TRBV7-2 to TRBJ2-3, with 10 bases lining up with TRBD2. Germline CDR1 is SGHTA and CDR2 is FQGNSA. CDR3 length: 16 amino acids. V trimming: 5 bases; J trimming: 6 bases; junction bases outside the gene matches: 11. The DNA of the CDR3 is TGTGCCAGCAGCACCTGGAGCGGGAGGGCCTCGGATACGCAGTATTTT. The encoded protein is CASSTWSGRASDTQYF.

The V and J genes are TRBV19 and TRBJ2-5; possibly TRBD2 for D (6 bases). The ends were cut back, 2 bases at V and 5 bases at J, with 15 bases in the middle. This CDR3 comprises 15 residues. From germline, CDR1 is LNHDA and CDR2 SQIVND (reference sequence). The CDR3 spells CASSISPSLAETQYF. For the CDR3, the DNA is TGTGCCAGTAGTATATCCCCTAGCCTAGCGGAGACCCAGTACTTC.

The genes are TRBV15 and TRBJ2-2, with 7 positions matching TRBD2. The CDR3 totals 16 residues. The V and J ends lost 0 bases and 3 bases, in that order; junction bases with no gene match: 4. CDR1 is LNHNV, CDR2 YYDKDF, per germline (reference sequence). The CDR3 DNA is TGTGCCACCAGCAGAGACAAGGGAGGGGACACCGGGGAGCTGTTTTTT. Encoded protein: CATSRDKGGDTGELFF. The complete variable domain, with remaining parts taken from reference TRBV15 and TRBJ2-2, reads DAMVIQNPRYQVTQFGKPVTLSCSQTLNHNVMYWYQQKSSQAPKLLFHYYDKDFNNEADTPDNFQSRRPNTSFCFLDIRSPGLGDTAMYLCATSRDKGGDTGELFFGEGSRLTVL.